The rows below give T cell receptor beta chains drawn from one sample of a study of T cell changes during pregnancy in multiple sclerosis. The repertoire was sequenced with immunoSEQ multiplex PCR; TCRdb's copy has only in-frame clones and lacks some. The table has about 99,000 clones, approximately 94% seen once. Here the sequenced sample was peripheral blood, taken after pregnancy. These receptor sequences come from a female donor with multiple sclerosis, enrolled in a pregnancy study. CDR3s include the opening cysteine and the closing phenylalanine or tryptophan. D genes are given only for firm matches. Clone size is not always given. Where it is, it says once, few, many or a class for expanded clones.

j_call,cdr3_length,clone_size,d_call,v_call,cdr3_aa,cdr3_nt
TRBJ2-1,12,-,-,TRBV27,CASSSVVNEQFF,TGTGCCAGCAGTTCCGTAGTCAATGAGCAGTTCTTC
TRBJ1-4,14,-,-,TRBV7-8,CASSFRPLGEKLFF,TGTGCCAGCAGCTTTCGACCTCTCGGGGAAAAACTGTTTTTT
TRBJ1-4,11,-,-,TRBV20-1,CSARTDEKLFF,TGCAGTGCCCGGACAGATGAAAAACTGTTTTTT
TRBJ1-1,15,-,-,TRBV7-6,CASSLTQGYNTEAFF,TGTGCCAGCAGCTTAACACAGGGTTATAACACTGAAGCTTTCTTT
TRBJ2-7,12,-,-,TRBV6-5,CASSYISYEQYF,TGTGCCAGCAGTTATATCTCCTACGAGCAGTACTTC
TRBJ2-1,15,-,TRBD2,TRBV9,CASSVGAGVLYEQFF,TGTGCCAGCAGCGTAGGAGCGGGAGTGTTGTATGAGCAGTTCTTC
TRBJ2-7,15,-,-,TRBV6-1,CASSVRTGFGYEQYF,TGTGCCAGCAGCGTAAGAACAGGGTTCGGCTACGAGCAGTACTTC
TRBJ2-1,18,-,TRBD1,TRBV5-1,CASSSTRDRGLTYNEQFF,TGCGCCAGCAGCTCCACCCGGGACAGGGGGCTTACGTACAATGAGCAGTTCTTC
TRBJ2-4,17,-,TRBD2,TRBV5-5,CASSLTSGRLAKNIQYF,TGTGCCAGCAGCTTGACTAGCGGGAGGTTAGCCAAAAACATTCAGTACTTC
TRBJ2-3,16,-,-,TRBV4-1,CASRNGPGVGTDTQYF,TGCGCCAGCCGAAACGGACCGGGGGTGGGCACAGATACGCAGTATTTT
TRBJ2-7,16,few,TRBD2,TRBV28,CASSPTGGPPAYEQYF,TGTGCCAGCAGTCCTACGGGGGGGCCCCCAGCCTACGAGCAGTACTTC
TRBJ1-2,13,-,TRBD1,TRBV11-2,CASSMGQTYGYTF,TGTGCCAGCAGCATGGGACAGACCTATGGCTACACCTTC
TRBJ2-1,15,-,TRBD1,TRBV2,CASSSDRGLIYEQFF,TGTGCCAGCAGTTCAGACAGGGGGCTGATCTATGAGCAGTTCTTC
TRBJ2-3,16,-,TRBD1,TRBV15,CATSTLGQGRSDTQYF,TGTGCCACCAGCACCCTAGGACAGGGAAGATCAGATACGCAGTATTTT
TRBJ2-7,11,-,-,TRBV20-1,CSARGSSEQYF,TGCAGTGCTAGGGGCTCGAGTGAGCAGTACTTC
TRBJ2-1,14,-,TRBD2,TRBV6-5,CASSNTGTSNEQFF,TGTGCCAGCAGTAATACCGGGACTAGCAATGAGCAGTTCTTC
TRBJ2-7,15,-,TRBD2,TRBV5-1,CASSLRLAGAYEQYF,TGCGCCAGCAGCTTAAGACTAGCGGGAGCATACGAGCAGTACTTC
TRBJ2-1,16,-,TRBD2,TRBV18,CASSPTSGSFYNEQFF,TGTGCCAGCTCACCGACTAGCGGGAGCTTCTACAATGAGCAGTTCTTC
TRBJ2-3,14,-,TRBD2,TRBV19,CASKGTSGSDTQYF,TGTGCCAGTAAGGGGACTAGCGGGAGTGATACGCAGTATTTT
TRBJ1-1,15,once,-,TRBV6-1,CASSEATGWNTEAFF,TGTGCCAGCAGTGAAGCCACAGGATGGAACACTGAAGCTTTCTTT
TRBJ2-7,16,-,TRBD2,TRBV9,CASSPRTSGRTDEQYF,TGTGCCAGCAGCCCCCGGACTAGCGGGAGAACCGACGAGCAGTACTTC
TRBJ1-1,12,-,-,TRBV19,CATRQALTEAFF,TGTGCCACCCGACAGGCACTCACTGAAGCTTTCTTT
TRBJ1-1,15,-,-,TRBV5-4,CASSLEEGRKTEAFF,TGTGCCAGCAGCCTGGAAGAGGGTAGGAAGACTGAAGCTTTCTTT
TRBJ2-7,13,-,-,TRBV19,CASRRQGLDEQYF,TGTGCCAGTAGGAGACAGGGACTCGACGAGCAGTACTTC
TRBJ2-7,17,-,TRBD2,TRBV15,CATSRTRGTSGSYEQYF,TGTGCCACCAGCAGGACGAGAGGGACTAGCGGGAGCTACGAGCAGTACTTC
TRBJ1-1,14,-,-,TRBV4-3,CASSQVGGEAEAFF,TGCGCCAGCAGCCAAGTGGGCGGGGAGGCAGAAGCTTTCTTT
TRBJ2-3,15,-,-,TRBV4-1,CASSQALRGGDTQYF,TGCGCCAGCAGCCAAGCCCTAAGGGGTGGCGATACGCAGTATTTT
TRBJ1-4,16,-,-,TRBV23-1,CASSQSRVSTNEKLFF,TGCGCCAGCAGTCAATCGCGGGTCTCAACTAATGAAAAACTGTTTTTT
TRBJ2-5,15,few,-,TRBV7-9,CASLLAPGYQETQYF,TGTGCCAGCCTCCTAGCCCCGGGGTACCAAGAGACCCAGTACTTC
TRBJ2-5,14,-,-,TRBV14,CASSQDYSRETQYF,TGTGCCAGCAGCCAAGATTACAGCCGAGAGACCCAGTACTTC
TRBJ2-1,15,once,TRBD2,TRBV14,CASSQITSGYNEQFF,TGTGCCAGCAGCCAAATCACTAGCGGCTACAATGAGCAGTTCTTC
TRBJ2-5,15,-,TRBD1,TRBV7-2,CASSFTGGHLETQYF,TGTGCCAGCAGCTTTACAGGGGGCCATTTGGAGACCCAGTACTTC
TRBJ1-2,13,-,-,TRBV6-1,CASSEQTNYGYTF,TGTGCCAGCAGTGAACAGACTAACTATGGCTACACCTTC
TRBJ2-3,16,-,TRBD2,TRBV27,CASSLGLAGVGVTQYF,TGTGCCAGCAGTCTTGGACTAGCGGGAGTAGGTGTTACGCAGTATTTT
TRBJ2-7,11,-,-,TRBV5-6,CASSEGGEQYF,TGTGCCAGCAGCGAAGGGGGCGAGCAGTACTTC
TRBJ1-2,13,-,-,TRBV19,CASSIGEVYGYTF,TGTGCCAGTAGTATAGGAGAAGTCTATGGCTACACCTTC
TRBJ2-3,13,-,-,TRBV25-1,CASSGGYTDTQYF,TGTGCCAGCAGTGGGGGCTACACAGATACGCAGTATTTT
TRBJ2-7,14,-,TRBD1,TRBV6-6,CASNSLQGALEQYF,TGTGCCAGCAACTCCTTACAGGGGGCGCTTGAGCAGTACTTC
TRBJ2-7,16,-,TRBD1,TRBV7-2,CASSIGGTGSSYEQYF,TGTGCCAGCAGCATCGGGGGGACAGGGAGCTCCTACGAGCAGTACTTC